This T cell receptor beta chain was identified in a study of OX40 agonist ivuxolimab in advanced cancers. Turning to the study itself: Each patient was given ivuxolimab into a vein every 2 weeks, at 0.01 to 10 mg/kg. The dose-escalation cohort was approximately 84% male, with a mean age of around 60 years, ranging roughly 20 to 90.

About this clone: The antigen is undetermined.

Measured with immunoSEQ multiplex PCR; TCRdb has only the in-frame clones, and not every one. This sample has 35,000 to 45,000 clones, with 83% found just once. Study results and limitations: The study observed clonal expansion of CD4+ and CD8+ blood T cells by week 6 at 0.1 to 3.0 mg/kg. Antigen targets of the expanded peripheral T cells went undetermined.

This CDR3 is 13 amino acids long. V lost 3 bases, J lost 7 bases, and 13 bases lay in between. Germline CDR1 and CDR2: ENHRY and SYGVKD. The V call is TRBV10-3, the J call TRBJ2-7; TRBD2 might be the D (6 bases). The specimen comprised CD4+ or CD8+ T cells sorted from blood, sampled in a trial of the OX40 agonist ivuxolimab. This receptor was obtained from an adult with an advanced solid tumor such as melanoma, head and neck, liver or kidney cancer. CDR3 loop: CAISDPGVREQYF. CDR3 nucleotides: TGTGCCATCAGTGATCCGGGAGTGAGGGAGCAGTACTTC.